Listed here are 14 T cell receptor beta chains from one sample, sequenced in a study of T cells in Graves' hyperthyroidism and ophthalmopathy. Amplified TCR beta CDR3 regions derived from RNA transcripts. First-round RT-PCR of the TCR CDR3 relied on the HTBI primer set. MiXCR was run by TCRdb on the multiplex PCR reads, yielding one entry per CDR3 protein. The table shows hundreds of thousands of distinct CDR3 sequences, with 15% to 20% occurring only once. The sequenced material came from blood. The receptor source for this set is a woman aged 45-59 years with Graves' hyperthyroidism that later progressed to Graves' ophthalmopathy.

This clonotype was recorded many times. The chain couples TRBV15 to TRBJ1-5, with D hard to call. The V gene lost 0 bases and the J gene lost 3 bases, with 9 bases spanning the gap. Germline values: CDR1 LNHNV, CDR2 YYDKDF (reference sequence). CDR3 length: 15 amino acids. The CDR3 reads CATSRDGSLNQPQHF. CDR3 sequence (DNA): TGTGCCACCAGCAGAGACGGCAGTCTCAATCAGCCCCAGCATTTT.

This clonotype was observed at least ten times. The chain carries TRBV27 and TRBJ2-7, with 7 positions matching TRBD1. Per germline, CDR1 MNHEY and CDR2 SMNVEV (reference sequence). The CDR3 totals 15 residues. V gave up 6 bases and J gave up 6 bases; unmatched junction bases: 14. Here the CDR3 reads CASRSHPGGISEQYF. In nucleotides, the CDR3 is TGTGCCAGCAGATCCCATCCAGGGGGAATTTCCGAGCAGTACTTC.

The chain has TRBV11-3 and TRBJ2-2; 10 positions agree with TRBD2. CDR1 SGHNT and CDR2 YENEEA come from the germline V gene. J gave up 4 bases and V 0 bases, and 5 bases lay outside the gene matches. The CDR3 consists of 17 residues. CDR3 sequence (DNA): TGTGCCAGCAGCTTAGAAGCGGGGGGGCCCACCACCGGGGAGCTGTTTTTT. Its translation: CASSLEAGGPTTGELFF.

The sample holds many counts of this clonotype. The rearrangement joins TRBV3-1 to TRBJ1-2; D not certain. The CDR3 loop spans 14 amino acids. Germline V gene sequence: CDR1 LGHDT, CDR2 YNNKEL (reference sequence). The V end was cut by 0 bases, the J end by 4 bases, with 9 bases between. DNA for the CDR3: TGTGCCAGCAGCCAAGATCTCCCGCCCTATGGCTACACCTTC. It encodes CASSQDLPPYGYTF.

This clonotype was recorded at least ten times. This rearrangement joins TRBV29-1 to TRBJ1-1; D gene ambiguous. V was clipped by 3 bases and J by 1 base, with 6 bases between them. There are 12 residues in the CDR3. Germline CDR1 SQVTM, CDR2 ANQGSEA. The chain's CDR3 is CSVEEENTEAFF. As DNA, the CDR3 is TGCAGCGTTGAGGAGGAGAACACTGAAGCTTTCTTT.

This sequence joins TRBV6-2 or TRBV6-3 and TRBJ1-1; D uncertain. CDR1 is MNHEY and CDR2 is SVGEGT in the germline V gene. CDR3 length equals 13 residues. Trimming shortened V by 0 bases and J by 3 bases, and 5 bases separated the two germline ends. As DNA, the CDR3 is TGTGCCAGCAGTTACTCGAGTTACACTGAAGCTTTCTTT. This sequence encodes CASSYSSYTEAFF.

The rearrangement joins TRBV27 to TRBJ2-7; D ambiguous. The germline CDR1 and CDR2 sequences are MNHEY and SMNVEV (reference sequence). Trimming removed 7 bases from V and 0 bases from J, with 4 bases in between. CDR3 size: 11 residues. The CDR3 here is CASKSSYEQYF. DNA for the CDR3: TGTGCCAGCAAAAGCTCCTACGAGCAGTACTTC.

This clonotype showed up many times. The chain has TRBV11-2 and TRBJ1-1; the D gene is possibly TRBD1 (5 bases). The V end lost 5 bases, the J end lost 6 bases, and 19 bases lay between the germline ends. The length of the CDR3 is 15 residues. CDR1 SGHAT and CDR2 FQNNGV come from the germline V gene. The CDR3 nucleotides read TGTGCCAGCAGCCCAGGAGGGACCGGAATCCCTGAAGCTTTCTTT. Protein: CASSPGGTGIPEAFF.

The table lists this clonotype with a few counts. The J gene is TRBJ1-1, the V gene TRBV6-1; the match to TRBD1 covers 9 bases. The CDR3 has 14 amino acids. V was pared by 3 bases and J by 6 bases, with 5 bases of the junction left unmatched. In germline, CDR1 is MNHNS, CDR2 SASEGT. CDR3 in DNA: TGTGCCAGCAGTGACCGGGACAGGGACCCTGAAGCTTTCTTT. Translation gives CASSDRDRDPEAFF.

This chain links TRBV27 with TRBJ1-1; D is ambiguous. The ends were cut back, 7 bases at V and 5 bases at J, with 14 bases in the middle. The CDR3 spans 13 residues. Looked up from germline, CDR1 is MNHEY and CDR2 is SMNVEV (reference sequence). The CDR3: CASTPGRRTEAFF. Written as DNA, the CDR3 is TGTGCCAGCACCCCAGGTCGGAGAACTGAAGCTTTCTTT.

This chain links TRBV7-9 with TRBJ1-4; maybe TRBD1 (6 bases). V was shortened by 4 bases and J by 5 bases, with 17 bases between the two germline ends. The CDR3 is made up of 16 amino acids. CDR1 and CDR2 (germline): SEHNR, FQNEAQ (reference sequence). CDR3 DNA: TGTGCCAGCAGCTCAGTACCGGGACACTTAAATGAAAAACTGTTTTTT. It codes for CASSSVPGHLNEKLFF.

J is TRBJ1-1 and V is TRBV25-1; TRBD1 might be the D (5 bases). Trimming removed 1 base from V and 3 bases from J, with 9 bases in between. The CDR3 extends over 14 amino acids. Germline V lookup: CDR1 MGHDK, CDR2 SYGVNS. The DNA of the CDR3 is TGTGCCAGCAGTGAATGGGGGGGAGACACTGAAGCTTTCTTT. Protein product: CASSEWGGDTEAFF.

This clonotype was detected ten times or more. V and J are TRBV11-2 and TRBJ2-4, with D maybe TRBD2 (5 bases). V lost 1 base and J lost 5, with 6 bases in between. Germline loops: CDR1 SGHAT, CDR2 FQNNGV. The CDR3 consists of 13 residues. The CDR3 here is CASSLVGENIQYF. The CDR3 region has the DNA TGTGCCAGCAGCTTAGTCGGGGAAAACATTCAGTACTTC. The whole variable domain, filled in from reference TRBV11-2 and TRBJ2-4, reads EAGVAQSPRYKIIEKRQSVAFWCNPISGHATLYWYQQILGQGPKLLIQFQNNGVVDDSQLPKDRFSAERLKGVDSTLKIQPAKLEDSAVYLCASSLVGENIQYFGAGTRLSVL.

The V gene is TRBV6-1, the J gene TRBJ2-3, with a possible D match to TRBD2 (6 bases). CDR1 is MNHNS and CDR2 is SASEGT in the germline V gene. The CDR3 length is 16 residues. V lost 0 bases to trimming and J lost 4 bases, with 14 bases between them. DNA of the CDR3: TGTGCCAGCAGTGAAGCGAGTGGGGGGAGGCCAGATACGCAGTATTTT. As protein: CASSEASGGRPDTQYF.